This T cell receptor beta chain was identified in a study of blood T cell repertoires in COVID-19. The CDR3 is 15 amino acids. V dropped 0 bases and J dropped 2; count of bases not matched to a gene: 0. The germline V gene has CDR1 SGDLS and CDR2 YYNGEE. TCRdb's table, derived via immunoSEQ multiplex PCR, lists solely in-frame clones and lacks some. Among approximately 210,000 clones listed, over 75% were seen once. The sequence was collected from a man aged 35 to 55 with active or convalescent COVID-19. The chain is built from TRBV9 and TRBJ2-1; 9 bases agree with TRBD1. The sample consisted of peripheral blood. The CDR3 here is CASSVGQGAYNEQFF. In DNA, the CDR3 is TGTGCCAGCAGCGTAGGACAGGGGGCCTACAATGAGCAGTTCTTC. Variable domain in full (rest from reference TRBV9 and TRBJ2-1): DSGVTQTPKHLITATGQRVTLRCSPRSGDLSVYWYQQSLDQGLQFLIQYYNGEERAKGNILERFSAQQFPDLHSELNLSSLELGDSALYFCASSVGQGAYNEQFFGPGTRLTVL.